This TCR beta chain came from a study of identical twins. In the case of this clonotype: Its antigen is currently unknown.

The germline V gene encodes CDR1 SEHNR and CDR2 FQNEAQ (reference sequence). The CDR3 covers 15 residues. The V gene end was trimmed by 3 bases and the J gene end by 4 bases; junction bases not matched to a gene: 5. Points from the study as a whole: Partial confounding of zero-insertion analyses by invariant MAIT and iNKT cells was possible.

TCRdb re-derived calls from the 5' RACE reads in MiXCR, one entry per CDR3 protein. The table records about 460,000 distinct CDR3 sequences, over 12% of them present only once. This sample also belongs to another study, concerning yellow fever vaccine responses in identical twins.

What was sequenced was CD4+ T cells sorted from blood. The chain carries TRBV7-9 and TRBJ1-5; 8 bases agree with TRBD1. The sequence was collected from a woman under 30 in good health. CDR3 nucleotide sequence: TGTGCCAGCAGCTTGGGACAGGCAAAAAATCAGCCCCAGCATTTT. This gives the protein CASSLGQAKNQPQHF.